The 27 T cell receptor beta chains listed next were all sequenced from one sample in a study of blood T cell repertoires in COVID-19. Libraries were prepared by immunoSEQ multiplex PCR; TCRdb keeps only in-frame clonotypes and omits some of them. This sample carries roughly 250,000 clones, under 90% of them seen once, and the ten largest clones take about 3.9%. The sample consisted of PBMCs or T cells enriched from blood (not recorded which). All receptors derive from a woman between 35 and 50 years old who had been exposed to COVID-19.

V gene TRBV7-2 combines with J gene TRBJ2-5; a weak D match, TRBD2 (6 bases). V was trimmed by 1 base and J by 4 bases, leaving 10 bases between them. The CDR3 sequence is 14 residues long. The V gene's germline CDR1 is SGHTA and CDR2 FQGNSA. The CDR3 nucleotides are TGTGCCAGCAGCTTAGGTGGGCGGGGAGAGACCCAGTACTTC. As protein: CASSLGGRGETQYF.

This clone was observed a few times. CDR3 sequence: CASTDPAGAGYNEQFF. In DNA, the CDR3 is TGTGCCAGTACCGATCCAGCGGGGGCTGGATACAATGAGCAGTTCTTC. V and J are TRBV19 and TRBJ2-1; 8 nucleotides line up with TRBD2. CDR3 length: 16 residues. Germline V lookup: CDR1 LNHDA, CDR2 SQIVND (reference sequence). V gave up 7 bases and J gave up 4 bases; unmatched junction bases: 12.

Note on this clone: The same CDR3 can be traced to other DNA sequences in this sample. V is TRBV28 and J is TRBJ1-2; D is undetermined. Trimming took 3 bases from V and 2 from J, leaving 7 bases between them. Per the germline V gene, CDR1 is MDHEN and CDR2 is SYDVKM. CDR3 length: 13 residues. This chain's CDR3 is CASSFRGNYGYTF. CDR3 sequence (DNA): TGTGCCAGCAGTTTCCGGGGAAACTATGGCTACACCTTC.

V usage is TRBV20-1 and J usage is TRBJ1-5; D not resolved. V lost 3 bases, J lost 6 bases, and 9 bases lay in between. Germline CDR1 is DFQATT and CDR2 is SNEGSKA (reference sequence). CDR3 length: 12 amino acids. CDR3 coding DNA: TGCAGTGCTAGTTCCTATGGTCAGCCCCAGCATTTT. Translation gives CSASSYGQPQHF.

The gene calls are TRBV28 and TRBJ1-2; weak D call: TRBD1 (6 bases). This CDR3 is 14 amino acids long. V dropped 3 bases and J dropped 4 bases, with 12 bases sitting between them. Germline lookup yields CDR1 MDHEN and CDR2 SYDVKM. The CDR3 bases are TGTGCCAGCAGTTTGCAGGGGCGCTTCTATGGCTACACCTTC. Translated, it gives CASSLQGRFYGYTF.

The chain uses TRBV19 and TRBJ1-6, with 12 bases aligning to TRBD1. This CDR3 has 15 residues. The germline gives CDR1 LNHDA, CDR2 SQIVND (reference sequence). With V trimmed by 5 bases and J by 8 bases, 4 bases remained unmatched. This CDR3 is CASSPGQGAYSPLHF. The DNA of the CDR3 is TGTGCCAGTAGTCCGGGACAGGGGGCCTATTCACCCCTCCACTTT. Based on the CDR3 plus reference TRBV19 and TRBJ1-6, the full variable domain is DGGITQSPKYLFRKEGQNVTLSCEQNLNHDAMYWYRQDPGQGLRLIYYSQIVNDFQKGDIAEGYSVSREKKESFPLTVTSAQKNPTAFYLCASSPGQGAYSPLHFGNGTRLTVT.

The chain links TRBV5-1 to TRBJ1-2, with no clear D. Germline V gives CDR1 SGHRS, CDR2 YFSETQ. The V and J ends lost 2 bases and 10 bases respectively, with 9 bases between them. The CDR3 has 11 residues. The CDR3 region is CASSFGQTYTF. For the CDR3, the DNA is TGCGCCAGCAGCTTTGGGCAGACCTACACCTTC.

The chain couples TRBV5-1 to TRBJ2-7; possibly TRBD2 for D (7 bases). Trimming shortened V by 3 bases and J by 6 bases, and 16 bases separated the two germline ends. Per the germline V gene, CDR1 is SGHRS and CDR2 is YFSETQ. CDR3 length: 14 residues. The CDR3 loop reads CASSSELRGGEQYF. As DNA, the CDR3 is TGCGCCAGCAGCTCTGAGTTGAGGGGGGGCGAGCAGTACTTC.

There are a few counts of this clone. The chain has TRBV6-2 or TRBV6-3 and TRBJ2-7, with a tentative D call TRBD2 (5 bases). Germline CDR1 and CDR2: MNHEY and SVGEGT. The CDR3 has 12 residues. With 2 bases removed from V and 6 bases from J, the gap between germline ends came to 8 bases. CDR3 nucleotide sequence: TGTGCCAGCAGTTACAAAAGCGGCGAGCAGTACTTC. Encoded protein: CASSYKSGEQYF.

The chain carries TRBV3-1 (or the pseudogene TRBV3-2) and TRBJ2-1, with 13 bases matching TRBD2. Unmatched junction bases numbered 3, after V lost 1 base and J lost 3 bases. CDR3 length: 17 residues. The germline gives CDR1 LGHDT, CDR2 YNNKEL (reference sequence). CDR3 region: CASSQVTSGGIYNEQFF. CDR3 coding DNA: TGTGCCAGCAGCCAAGTGACTAGCGGGGGGATCTACAATGAGCAGTTCTTC.

The chain uses TRBV2 and TRBJ1-2, with D perhaps matching TRBD1 (6 bases). Germline lookup yields CDR1 SNHLY and CDR2 FYNNEI. CDR3 length: 15 amino acids. The V end was cut by 10 bases, the J end by 3 bases, with 21 bases between. CDR3 nucleotides: TGTGCCACCTCGGGGGGGACACTCGACGACTATGGCTACACCTTC. Amino acids: CATSGGTLDDYGYTF.

This chain connects TRBV6-5 to TRBJ1-4, with no clear D. V shed 9 bases and J shed 10 bases, with 15 bases lying between them. The germline V gene encodes CDR1 MNHEY and CDR2 SVGAGI. The CDR3 runs 12 residues. CDR3 sequence: CASVSRGGKLFF. CDR3 DNA sequence: TGTGCCAGTGTGAGCCGGGGTGGAAAACTGTTTTTT.

This clone was seen a single time. The chain recombines TRBV7-9 with TRBJ1-2; perhaps TRBD1 as D (5 bases). The CDR3 loop spans 15 amino acids. Trimming removed 5 bases from V and 6 bases from J, with 19 bases in between. Germline CDR1 is SEHNR and CDR2 is FQNEAQ (reference sequence). CDR3 nucleotide sequence: TGTGCCAGCAGCGCCTCGGGGGGTGATTGGGATGGCTACACCTTC. This encodes CASSASGGDWDGYTF.

The J gene is TRBJ1-2, the V gene TRBV11-2, with D perhaps TRBD1 (6 bases). The V gene's germline CDR1 is SGHAT and CDR2 FQNNGV. The length of the CDR3 is 18 residues. Trimming removed 4 bases from V and 1 base from J, with 22 bases in between. The CDR3 protein is CASSSRGLQGRGNYGYTF. The CDR3 region has the DNA TGTGCCAGCAGCTCAAGAGGGTTGCAGGGCAGGGGTAACTATGGCTACACCTTC.

The CDR3 is CASSLEGTGSEQYF. In DNA, the CDR3 is TGTGCCAGCTCATTAGAGGGTACTGGGTCCGAGCAGTACTTC. The genes are TRBV18 and TRBJ2-7; D is perhaps TRBD2 (5 bases). Germline V CDR1 and CDR2: KGHSH, LQKENI. This CDR3 is 14 amino acids long. Trimming removed 5 bases from V and 6 bases from J, with 17 bases in between.

The chain joins TRBV13 to TRBJ2-2; weak D call: TRBD1 (5 bases). V was pared by 5 bases and J by 4 bases, with 14 bases between. This CDR3 region has 15 residues. Looked up from germline, CDR1 is PRHDT and CDR2 is FYEKMQ (reference sequence). The CDR3 spells CASSNPRVGTGELFF. The DNA of the CDR3 is TGTGCCAGCAGCAATCCCAGGGTGGGCACCGGGGAGCTGTTTTTT.

This clone appeared once. The rearrangement links TRBV19 to TRBJ1-6, with D maybe TRBD1 (5 bases). Germline CDR1 and CDR2: LNHDA and SQIVND (reference sequence). Between the trimmed V and J ends, which lost 5 bases and 5 bases, there was a span of 13 bases. There are 15 residues in the CDR3. This chain's CDR3 is CASSPQGSDNSPLHF. In nucleotides, the CDR3 is TGTGCCAGTAGTCCCCAGGGCAGCGATAATTCACCCCTCCACTTT.

The chain recombines TRBV7-9 with TRBJ2-5; D possibly corresponds to TRBD2 (5 bases). Per germline, CDR1 SEHNR and CDR2 FQNEAQ (reference sequence). The CDR3 has 13 residues. V was trimmed by 4 bases and J by 5 bases, leaving 11 bases between them. The CDR3 DNA sequence: TGTGCCAGCAGCTATGCGGGCGGGGAGACCCAGTACTTC. This gives the protein CASSYAGGETQYF.

The chain combines TRBV3-1 (or the pseudogene TRBV3-2) with TRBJ2-1; perhaps TRBD2 as D (6 bases). Between the trimmed V and J ends, which lost 5 bases and 6 bases, there was a span of 14 bases. The CDR3 loop spans 14 amino acids. Germline loops: CDR1 LGHDT, CDR2 YNNKEL (reference sequence). As DNA, the CDR3 is TGTGCCAGCAGCTTCCGGGGAGCGGGCAATGAGCAGTTCTTC. It encodes CASSFRGAGNEQFF.

The chain uses TRBV19 and TRBJ2-5; 10 nucleotides match TRBD2. This CDR3 is built from 17 residues. V lost 5 bases and J lost 3; bases outside the gene matches: 12. Germline V lookup: CDR1 LNHDA, CDR2 SQIVND (reference sequence). The CDR3 protein is CASSHRLAGEGEETQYF. CDR3 bases: TGTGCCAGTAGTCACCGGCTAGCGGGGGAGGGAGAAGAGACCCAGTACTTC.

V usage is TRBV6-5 and J usage is TRBJ1-5, with D possibly TRBD1 on 5 matching bases. The CDR3 contains 15 residues. V was cut by 2 bases and J by 1 base, with 9 bases left in between. The V gene's germline CDR1 is MNHEY and CDR2 SVGAGI. CDR3 sequence: CASSYDGGSNQPQHF. The CDR3 nucleotides read TGTGCCAGCAGTTACGACGGGGGGAGCAATCAGCCCCAGCATTTT.

This chain uses TRBV7-2 with TRBJ1-5, with a weak D call TRBD1 (5 bases). CDR1 and CDR2 from the germline V gene are SGHTA and FQGNSA. The CDR3 runs 16 residues. Deletions cut 1 base from V and 6 bases from J, with 16 bases between. CDR3 DNA: TGTGCCAGCAGCTTAGGGGTAGGGGCATTCGGTCAGCCCCAGCATTTT. It yields the protein CASSLGVGAFGQPQHF. The variable domain in full, with the rest retrieved from reference TRBV7-2 and TRBJ1-5, is GAGVSQSPSNKVTEKGKDVELRCDPISGHTALYWYRQSLGQGLEFLIYFQGNSAPDKSGLPSDRFSAERTGGSVSTLTIQRTQQEDSAVYLCASSLGVGAFGQPQHFGDGTRLSIL.

The CDR3 loop is CAWSAGGGDTQYF. Written as DNA, the CDR3 is TGTGCCTGGAGTGCCGGGGGGGGAGATACGCAGTATTTT. The chain joins TRBV30 to TRBJ2-3; 8 bases align to TRBD2. Unmatched junction bases numbered 2, after V lost 1 base and J lost 5 bases. The CDR3 is 13 amino acids. Germline V lookup: CDR1 GTSNPN, CDR2 SVGIG (reference sequence).

The chain links TRBV10-3 to TRBJ2-7, with D perhaps TRBD2 (7 bases). The V gene's germline CDR1 is ENHRY and CDR2 SYGVKD. The CDR3 consists of 13 residues. V was pared by 11 bases and J by 7 bases, with 21 bases between. CDR3 loop: CAAGGPLLKEQYF. CDR3 in DNA: TGTGCCGCCGGGGGGCCCTTGTTGAAGGAGCAGTACTTC.

The V gene is TRBV7-2, the J gene TRBJ2-7; 8 positions agree with TRBD2. The CDR3 has 16 residues. Losses at the gene ends were 2 bases for V and 3 bases for J; bases not matched to a gene: 9. Per germline, CDR1 SGHTA and CDR2 FQGNSA. The CDR3 DNA reads as TGTGCCAGCAGCTTACGGCTAGCGGGTTTTTTCTACGAGCAGTACTTC. Translated, it gives CASSLRLAGFFYEQYF.

The rearrangement links TRBV15 to TRBJ1-1; perhaps TRBD1 as D (5 bases). V lost 0 bases and J lost 2, with 13 bases in between. The CDR3 has 16 amino acids. The V gene's germline CDR1 is LNHNV and CDR2 YYDKDF (reference sequence). In DNA form, the CDR3 reads TGTGCCACCAGCAGAGACCCGGGGGGAAGAAACACTGAAGCTTTCTTT. It codes for CATSRDPGGRNTEAFF.

CDR3 sequence: CASSLAYRGTPSAYGYTF. As DNA, the CDR3 is TGTGCCAGCAGCTTGGCCTATCGGGGTACCCCCTCAGCCTATGGCTACACCTTC. The J gene is TRBJ1-2, the V gene TRBV5-4; no definite D call. The germline gives CDR1 SGHNT, CDR2 YYREEE (reference sequence). The CDR3 is 18 residues long. Trimming took off 0 bases at V and 4 bases at J, with 22 bases between the two ends.